Below, 23 T cell receptor beta chains from the same sample are listed, as sequenced in a study of shared clonotypes between healthy human individuals. The assay was immunoSEQ multiplex PCR, and TCRdb's table has in-frame clones only and misses some. The sample comprises over a million clones, approximately 72% of which are singletons, and about 1.5% rests with the top ten. The sequencing sample was made of memory CD4+ T cells sorted from blood. Documented subset: CD45RA-negative fraction. These receptor sequences come from a man between 18 and 35 years old in good health.

The chain employs TRBV19 and TRBJ2-7; 9 bases line up with TRBD1. The germline V gene has CDR1 LNHDA and CDR2 SQIVND (reference sequence). There are 15 residues in the CDR3. V gave up 6 bases and J gave up 2 bases; unmatched junction bases: 8. The CDR3 region has the DNA TGTGCCAGTAGACCGGGACAGGGCCTCCCCTACGAGCAGTACTTC. The encoded protein is CASRPGQGLPYEQYF.

The V call is TRBV6-1, the J call TRBJ2-4; D possibly uses TRBD1 or TRBD2 (5 bases each). Germline CDR1 is MNHNS and CDR2 is SASEGT. V was cut by 0 bases and J by 1 base, with 7 bases left in between. The CDR3 is 15 residues long. CDR3 in DNA: TGTGCCAGCAGTGAAGCGTGGGGGGCCAAAAACATTCAGTACTTC. Translation: CASSEAWGAKNIQYF.

This clone was detected once. V is TRBV9 and J is TRBJ2-1; D is unclear. The CDR3 has 15 amino acids. V was trimmed by 3 bases and J by 0 bases, leaving 10 bases between them. Germline V gives CDR1 SGDLS, CDR2 YYNGEE. CDR3 sequence (DNA): TGTGCCAGCAGCGCCGGGTTGGGCTCCTACAATGAGCAGTTCTTC. Translating it yields CASSAGLGSYNEQFF.

This clone was picked up a small number of times. The chain combines TRBV7-9 with TRBJ2-1, with 13 bases lining up with TRBD2. There are 18 residues in the CDR3. The ends lost 3 bases at V and 7 bases at J; junction bases unmatched: 12. Germline values: CDR1 SEHNR, CDR2 FQNEAQ (reference sequence). The CDR3 loop reads CASSFSTILAGGLNEQFF. The CDR3 DNA is TGTGCCAGCAGCTTTTCAACTATACTAGCGGGAGGGTTAAATGAGCAGTTCTTC.

The rearrangement joins TRBV2 to TRBJ1-3, with a tentative D call TRBD1 (5 bases). V was clipped by 4 bases and J by 0 bases, with 16 bases between them. This CDR3 is 17 amino acids long. The germline V gene has CDR1 SNHLY and CDR2 FYNNEI. CDR3: CASSGVWQGSSGNTIYF. DNA of the CDR3: TGTGCCAGCAGTGGTGTCTGGCAGGGAAGCTCTGGAAACACCATATATTTT.

This clone was recorded only once. Other DNA variants within this sample encode the same CDR3. The chain has TRBV19 and TRBJ1-6; no clear D gene. The CDR3 totals 12 residues. Germline CDR1 is LNHDA and CDR2 is SQIVND (reference sequence). V was trimmed by 3 bases and J by 6 bases, leaving 3 bases between them. In DNA form, the CDR3 reads TGTGCCAGTAGTATTGGTAATTCACCCCTCCACTTT. Its protein is CASSIGNSPLHF. The full variable domain, rest sourced from reference TRBV19 and TRBJ1-6, is DGGITQSPKYLFRKEGQNVTLSCEQNLNHDAMYWYRQDPGQGLRLIYYSQIVNDFQKGDIAEGYSVSREKKESFPLTVTSAQKNPTAFYLCASSIGNSPLHFGNGTRLTVT.

The chain is built from TRBV11-1 and TRBJ2-1; 12 nucleotides agree with TRBD2. The V and J ends lost 4 bases and 2 bases, in that order; junction bases with no gene match: 0. CDR1 is SGHAT and CDR2 is FQDESV in the germline V gene (reference sequence). The CDR3 spans 15 residues. This chain's CDR3 is CASSSSGGAYNEQFF. Written as DNA, the CDR3 is TGTGCCAGCAGCTCTAGCGGGGGGGCCTACAATGAGCAGTTCTTC.

The rearrangement joins TRBV6-5 to TRBJ1-4, with 7 bases fitting TRBD1. Trimming removed 5 bases from V and 7 bases from J; junction bases left unmatched: 10. This CDR3 has 15 residues. Germline values: CDR1 MNHEY, CDR2 SVGAGI. This CDR3 is CASSPTDRVGEKLFF. CDR3 nucleotide sequence: TGTGCCAGCAGTCCCACCGACAGGGTTGGTGAAAAACTGTTTTTT.

This clone was detected only a few times. The chain links TRBV5-1 to TRBJ1-1, with D possibly TRBD1 on 5 matching bases. The CDR3 spans 15 residues. The V gene lost 1 base and the J gene lost 1 base, with 11 bases spanning the gap. In germline, CDR1 is SGHRS, CDR2 YFSETQ. In DNA, the CDR3 is TGCGCCAGCAGCTTGTATGGGGGTGGGAACACTGAAGCTTTCTTT. Amino acid sequence: CASSLYGGGNTEAFF.

The sample holds a few counts of this clone. The CDR3 DNA is TGTGCCACCAGCAGCCGGGGACAGCTGAACACTGAAGCTTTCTTT. It encodes CATSSRGQLNTEAFF. The genes are TRBV15 and TRBJ1-1, with TRBD1 matching over 7 bases. Germline CDR1 LNHNV, CDR2 YYDKDF (reference sequence). The V and J ends lost 3 bases and 0 bases, in that order; junction bases with no gene match: 4. The CDR3 consists of 15 residues.

The chain has TRBV2 and TRBJ2-2; D may match TRBD1 or TRBD2 (6 bases each). CDR3 length equals 16 residues. V was clipped by 6 bases and J by 4 bases, with 18 bases between them. Germline lookup yields CDR1 SNHLY and CDR2 FYNNEI. For the CDR3, the DNA is TGTGCCAGCAGGAGGACTACGGGGGCAGGCACCGGGGAGCTGTTTTTT. Its translation is CASRRTTGAGTGELFF.

Notes on this clone: The sample has other DNA sequences that encode this CDR3 too. This chain uses TRBV5-1 with TRBJ1-2; D is unresolved. V was shortened by 0 bases and J by 6 bases, with 9 bases between the two germline ends. This CDR3 is built from 13 residues. The germline V gene has CDR1 SGHRS and CDR2 YFSETQ. CDR3 region: CASSLAGRDGYTF. CDR3 coding DNA: TGCGCCAGCAGCTTGGCCGGGCGGGATGGCTACACCTTC. The variable domain in full, with the rest retrieved from reference TRBV5-1 and TRBJ1-2, is KAGVTQTPRYLIKTRGQQVTLSCSPISGHRSVSWYQQTPGQGLQFLFEYFSETQRNKGNFPGRFSGRQFSNSRSEMNVSTLELGDSALYLCASSLAGRDGYTFGSGTRLTVV.

The rearrangement links TRBV5-8 to TRBJ1-2; D not resolved. Germline loops: CDR1 SGHTS, CDR2 YDEGEE. Between the trimmed V and J ends, which lost 4 bases and 1 base, there was a span of 11 bases. CDR3 size: 14 residues. CDR3 sequence: CASSLSRSNYGYTF. In DNA, the CDR3 is TGTGCCAGCAGCCTGTCTAGGAGTAACTATGGCTACACCTTC.

V usage is TRBV7-9 and J usage is TRBJ2-5, with D unresolved. The CDR3 is made up of 14 amino acids. Germline-derived CDR1 and CDR2 are SEHNR and FQNEAQ (reference sequence). The V end lost 3 bases, the J end lost 1 base, and 9 bases lay between the germline ends. DNA of the CDR3: TGTGCCAGCAGCTTTACGGCCTCCCAAGAGACCCAGTACTTC. Translating it yields CASSFTASQETQYF.

As to this clone: Relative to the germline gene, one junction end is altered; a read error may explain this. The rearrangement uses TRBV7-7 and TRBJ1-5; no reliable D call. Germline CDR1 is SSHAT and CDR2 is FNYEAQ (reference sequence). The CDR3 sequence is 13 residues long. This chain's CDR3 is CASSPKAGQPQHF. In DNA, the CDR3 is TGTGCTAGCAGCCCAAAGGCGGGTCAGCCCCAGCATTTT. Looking up the rest from reference TRBV7-7 and TRBJ1-5 gives the full variable domain: GAGVSQSPRYKVTKRGQDVTLRCDPISSHATLYWYQQALGQGPEFLTYFNYEAQPDKSGLPSDRFSAERPEGSISTLTIQRTEQRDSAMYRCASSPKAGQPQHFGDGTRLSIL.

The DNA for the CDR3 is TGTGCCAGCAGCTTGGAGACCTGGACTAGCACAGATACGCAGTATTTT. It translates to CASSLETWTSTDTQYF. The rearrangement uses TRBV5-6 and TRBJ2-3, with D possibly TRBD2 on 5 matching bases. CDR1 and CDR2 (germline): SGHDT, YYEEEE. The ends were cut back, 0 bases at V and 0 bases at J, with 11 bases in the middle. This CDR3 region has 16 residues.

The J gene is TRBJ1-6, the V gene TRBV5-6, with 7 bases fitting TRBD1. Germline V gene data show CDR1 as SGHDT and CDR2 as YYEEEE. V gave up 4 bases and J gave up 6 bases; unmatched junction bases: 13. The CDR3 runs to 17 residues. The CDR3 region has the DNA TGTGCCAGCAGCCCGCGAGGGGACAGCCACATTAATTCACCCCTCCACTTT. Translated: CASSPRGDSHINSPLHF.

Concerning this clone itself: Different DNA sequences within this sample yield the same CDR3. The chain is built from TRBV5-8 and TRBJ2-1, with TRBD2 identical over 8 bases. V trimming: 0 bases; J trimming: 4 bases; junction bases outside the gene matches: 3. This CDR3 spans 15 amino acids. Germline V gene sequence: CDR1 SGHTS, CDR2 YDEGEE. The CDR3 nucleotides read TGTGCCAGCAGCTTGGGTAGCGGGAATTACAATGAGCAGTTCTTC. Its protein is CASSLGSGNYNEQFF. The whole variable domain, filled in from reference TRBV5-8 and TRBJ2-1, reads EAGVTQSPTHLIKTRGQQATLRCSPISGHTSVYWYQQALGLGLQFLLWYDEGEERNRGNFPPRFSGRQFPNYSSELNVNALELEDSALYLCASSLGSGNYNEQFFGPGTRLTVL.

The chain links TRBV4-2 to TRBJ2-5, with a weak D call TRBD2 (5 bases). The V and J ends lost 4 bases and 4 bases respectively, with 10 bases between them. In germline, CDR1 is LGHNA, CDR2 YNFKEQ. CDR3 size: 13 residues. CDR3 in amino acids: CASSPRSGETQYF. The CDR3 DNA follows: TGTGCCAGCAGCCCCCGGAGCGGAGAGACCCAGTACTTC.

This sequence joins TRBV7-8 and TRBJ1-5; D is uncertain. Looked up from germline, CDR1 is SGHVS and CDR2 is FQNEAQ. The CDR3 is 14 residues long. V was pared by 1 base and J by 4 bases, with 8 bases between. CDR3 bases: TGTGCCAGCAGCTTAGTGGTCGGGAATCAGCCCCAGCATTTT. This translates into CASSLVVGNQPQHF.

In DNA form, the CDR3 reads TGTGCCAGCAGCTTAGCCCGCGGGGAGCAGTTCTTC. Translation: CASSLARGEQFF. The chain is built from TRBV7-2 and TRBJ2-1, with TRBD2 as a possible D gene (5 bases). The germline CDR1 and CDR2 sequences are SGHTA and FQGNSA. Trimming stripped 0 bases from V and 10 bases from J, with 7 bases between. The CDR3 consists of 12 residues.

This chain joins TRBV2 and TRBJ2-3; D ambiguous. Deletions cut 2 bases from V and 5 bases from J, with 17 bases between. This CDR3 has 16 residues. The germline V gene encodes CDR1 SNHLY and CDR2 FYNNEI. The CDR3 coding sequence is TGTGCCAGCAGTGAAATAGGTTCGGGCTGGCGAGATACGCAGTATTTT. Amino acids: CASSEIGSGWRDTQYF.

The V and J genes are TRBV7-2 and TRBJ1-5; D is unclear. The V gene lost 3 bases and the J gene lost 4 bases, with 13 bases spanning the gap. The CDR3 length is 15 residues. The germline V gene has CDR1 SGHTA and CDR2 FQGNSA. The CDR3 bases are TGTGCCAGCAGCTTGAACGGGAGGGTAAATCAGCCCCAGCATTTT. It yields the protein CASSLNGRVNQPQHF.